These 24 T cell receptor beta chains share one sample of origin, sequenced in a study of PD-L1 blockade in urothelial cancer. TCRdb keeps only in-frame clones here, not all; method: immunoSEQ multiplex PCR. Of about 130,000 clones in the sample, 84% were seen once. Described time point: pretreatment peripheral blood. Here the sequenced sample was PBMCs, taken around atezolizumab (anti-PD-L1) treatment. These receptors were obtained from a man aged 45 to 65 with urothelial cancer.

The gene calls are TRBV6-1 and TRBJ2-3; the D gene is possibly TRBD1 (6 bases). Germline CDR1 is MNHNS and CDR2 is SASEGT. V lost 2 bases, J lost 9 bases, and 18 bases lay in between. The CDR3 spans 15 residues. Here the CDR3 reads CASSEHEGGLGTQYF. The CDR3 DNA is TGTGCCAGCAGTGAACACGAAGGGGGATTAGGGACGCAGTATTTT.

The chain links TRBV27 to TRBJ1-2, with D possibly being TRBD1 (5 bases). The ends were cut back, 6 bases at V and 8 bases at J, with 19 bases in the middle. The CDR3 length is 14 residues. From germline, CDR1 is MNHEY and CDR2 SMNVEV (reference sequence). The CDR3 reads CASRDLGGERGYTF. In DNA form, the CDR3 reads TGTGCCAGCAGAGATCTTGGAGGGGAGAGGGGCTACACCTTC.

CDR3: CASSSSGRAYNEQFF. The CDR3 DNA reads TGTGCCAGCAGCTCTAGCGGGAGGGCCTACAATGAGCAGTTCTTC. This chain connects TRBV21-1 to TRBJ2-1; the D call TRBD2 from the table was never checked on the DNA. TRBV21-1 is an annotated pseudogene. The CDR3 sequence is 15 residues long.

The chain joins TRBV5-1 to TRBJ2-7; 9 positions agree with TRBD1. Germline V lookup: CDR1 SGHRS, CDR2 YFSETQ. The CDR3 sequence is 14 residues long. Losses at the gene ends were 4 bases for V and 6 bases for J; bases not matched to a gene: 8. CDR3 nucleotide sequence: TGCGCCAGCAGCCAAAGGACAGGGGTGACCGAGCAGTACTTC. Translating it yields CASSQRTGVTEQYF.

This chain connects TRBV7-2 to TRBJ2-5; 12 bases fit TRBD2. V lost 4 bases, J lost 7 bases, and 13 bases stayed unmatched. This CDR3 contains 17 residues. Germline CDR1 reads SGHTA; CDR2 reads FQGNSA. CDR3 residues: CASSSHPSGRAAGTQYF. CDR3 DNA sequence: TGTGCCAGCAGCTCCCACCCTAGCGGGAGGGCCGCGGGGACCCAGTACTTC.

A note on this clone: Other DNA sequences from this sample encode an identical CDR3 as well. This rearrangement joins TRBV5-1 to TRBJ2-2, with D hard to call. V gave up 0 bases and J gave up 2 bases, with 5 bases separating them. The CDR3 sequence is 14 residues long. Germline V gene data show CDR1 as SGHRS and CDR2 as YFSETQ. The CDR3 DNA sequence: TGCGCCAGCAGCTTGGACACCAACACCGGGGAGCTGTTTTTT. It yields the protein CASSLDTNTGELFF.

The gene calls are TRBV5-1 and TRBJ2-3; 8 nucleotides align to TRBD2. CDR1 SGHRS and CDR2 YFSETQ come from the germline V gene. The CDR3 runs to 15 residues. J was trimmed by 6 bases and V by 4 bases; bases with no gene match: 10. This CDR3 reads CASSDQSGSTDTQYF. In DNA form, the CDR3 reads TGCGCCAGCAGCGACCAAAGCGGGAGTACGGATACGCAGTATTTT.

The chain links TRBV5-1 to TRBJ1-2, with D unresolved. Germline values: CDR1 SGHRS, CDR2 YFSETQ. The CDR3 spans 14 residues. The V end was cut by 7 bases, the J end by 3 bases, with 16 bases between. The DNA for the CDR3 is TGCGCCAGCGGCCTAGGTTTCCGCGACTATGGCTACACCTTC. Translating gives CASGLGFRDYGYTF.

V and J are TRBV30 and TRBJ1-3; D gene uncertain. Germline-derived CDR1 and CDR2 are GTSNPN and SVGIG (reference sequence). The CDR3 length is 12 residues. The germline V and J ends were trimmed by 1 base and 2 bases, with 3 bases remaining between them. The CDR3 here is CAWSGTGNTIYF. CDR3 bases: TGTGCCTGGAGTGGTACTGGAAACACCATATATTTT. The full variable domain, its missing parts supplied by reference TRBV30 and TRBJ1-3, is SQTIHQWPATLVQPVGSPLSLECTVEGTSNPNLYWYRQAAGRGLQLLFYSVGIGQISSEVPQNLSASRPQDRQFILSSKKLLLSDSGFYLCAWSGTGNTIYFGEGSWLTVV.

This chain joins TRBV7-2 and TRBJ2-7; 7 bases align to TRBD2. The CDR3 spans 14 residues. After removal of 3 bases from V and 4 bases from J, the junction contained 6 bases not matched to a gene. Germline V lookup: CDR1 SGHTA, CDR2 FQGNSA. The CDR3 DNA reads TGTGCCAGCAGCTTCAGCGGGACCACATACGAGCAGTACTTC. This gives the protein CASSFSGTTYEQYF.

This clone occurred once. The J gene is TRBJ2-1, the V gene TRBV5-1; 12 bases line up with TRBD2. Germline loops: CDR1 SGHRS, CDR2 YFSETQ. With 7 bases clipped from V and 6 bases from J, the junction kept 23 bases outside the gene matches. The CDR3 is 20 amino acids. The DNA of the CDR3 is TGCGCCAGCGGGTCTGCCTTGTCTAGCGGGAGGGCTTCCCTCCTCAATGAGCAGTTCTTC. Its protein product is CASGSALSSGRASLLNEQFF. Combining the CDR3 with reference TRBV5-1 and TRBJ2-1 gives the whole variable domain KAGVTQTPRYLIKTRGQQVTLSCSPISGHRSVSWYQQTPGQGLQFLFEYFSETQRNKGNFPGRFSGRQFSNSRSEMNVSTLELGDSALYLCASGSALSSGRASLLNEQFFGPGTRLTVL.

The rearrangement uses TRBV30 and TRBJ2-2; tentatively, D is TRBD2 (5 bases). Trimming removed 3 bases at V and 1 base at J, with 9 bases between. The CDR3 totals 14 residues. Germline CDR1 is GTSNPN and CDR2 is SVGIG (reference sequence). The CDR3: CAWSRGKNTGELFF. Here the CDR3 DNA reads TGTGCCTGGAGCCGAGGGAAGAACACCGGGGAGCTGTTTTTT.

The chain is built from TRBV30 and TRBJ1-2; D unclear. In germline, CDR1 is GTSNPN, CDR2 SVGIG (reference sequence). V shed 0 bases and J shed 8 bases, with 7 bases lying between them. The CDR3 has 11 amino acids. CDR3 sequence (DNA): TGTGCCTGGAGTGTAGCCCGAGGCTACACCTTC. It translates to CAWSVARGYTF.

The chain recombines TRBV5-4 with TRBJ2-2; 8 nucleotides line up with TRBD1. J lost 6 bases, V lost 0 bases, and 7 bases had no gene match. This CDR3 comprises 16 residues. In germline, CDR1 is SGHNT, CDR2 YYREEE (reference sequence). The CDR3 loop reads CASSLGTGLFAGELFF. The DNA of the CDR3 is TGTGCCAGCAGCTTGGGGACAGGGTTGTTTGCCGGGGAGCTGTTTTTT.

This chain uses TRBV9 with TRBJ1-6; D perhaps matches TRBD1 (5 bases). V was clipped by 4 bases and J by 5 bases, with 13 bases between them. The CDR3 is 15 residues long. Germline V lookup: CDR1 SGDLS, CDR2 YYNGEE. CDR3 coding DNA: TGTGCCAGCAGCACCCCGGCAGGGAATAATTCACCCCTCCACTTT. Amino acid sequence: CASSTPAGNNSPLHF.

V usage is TRBV7-2 and J usage is TRBJ1-6; no clear D. This CDR3 comprises 16 residues. V lost 2 bases, J lost 6 bases, and 14 bases lay in between. Germline V gene sequence: CDR1 SGHTA, CDR2 FQGNSA. The CDR3 DNA follows: TGTGCCAGCAGCTTAAAAAGGATCAGGCGTAATTCACCCCTCCACTTT. It encodes CASSLKRIRRNSPLHF.

Only one count was recorded for this clone. DNA for the CDR3: TGTGCCAGCACCCAAGGACGACTAGCGGACCCTCCCGCCAAAAACATTCAGTACTTC. Translation: CASTQGRLADPPAKNIQYF. The chain recombines TRBV7-9 with TRBJ2-4; 9 bases are shared with TRBD2. The CDR3 contains 19 residues. Germline lookup yields CDR1 SEHNR and CDR2 FQNEAQ (reference sequence). With 7 bases clipped from V and 1 base from J, the junction kept 17 bases outside the gene matches. The variable domain in full, with the rest retrieved from reference TRBV7-9 and TRBJ2-4, is DTGVSQNPRHKITKRGQNVTFRCDPISEHNRLYWYRQTLGQGPEFLTYFQNEAQLEKSRLLSDRFSAERPKGSFSTLEIQRTEQGDSAMYLCASTQGRLADPPAKNIQYFGAGTRLSVL.

J is TRBJ2-5 and V is TRBV11-2, with unresolved D. Looked up from germline, CDR1 is SGHAT and CDR2 is FQNNGV. Trimming pared 2 bases from V and 0 bases from J, leaving 7 bases between. The CDR3 spans 14 residues. For the CDR3, the DNA is TGTGCCAGCAGCTTAAGTACAAACCAAGAGACCCAGTACTTC. This translates into CASSLSTNQETQYF.

The chain employs TRBV7-8 and TRBJ2-7; maybe TRBD1 (6 bases). The germline gives CDR1 SGHVS, CDR2 FQNEAQ. The V end was cut by 2 bases, the J end by 0 bases, with 11 bases between. The CDR3 has 15 residues. CDR3 in amino acids: CASSLRGHSSYEQYF. DNA of the CDR3: TGTGCCAGCAGCTTAAGGGGACATAGCTCCTACGAGCAGTACTTC.

This rearrangement joins TRBV29-1 to TRBJ2-6, with D unclear. The CDR3 covers 13 residues. The germline CDR1 and CDR2 sequences are SQVTM and ANQGSEA. V dropped 3 bases and J dropped 4 bases, with 7 bases sitting between them. CDR3 sequence (DNA): TGCAGCGTTGAGGAGTCCGGGGCCAACGTCCTGACTTTC. The encoded protein is CSVEESGANVLTF.

J is TRBJ2-6 and V is TRBV19, with 7 bases lining up with TRBD1. Germline values: CDR1 LNHDA, CDR2 SQIVND (reference sequence). The V gene end was trimmed by 7 bases and the J gene end by 0 bases; junction bases not matched to a gene: 9. CDR3 length: 17 residues. The CDR3 spells CASTQTGKSSGANVLTF. In nucleotides, the CDR3 is TGTGCCAGTACCCAGACAGGGAAAAGCTCTGGGGCCAACGTCCTGACTTTC. Full variable domain (missing parts from reference TRBV19 and TRBJ2-6): DGGITQSPKYLFRKEGQNVTLSCEQNLNHDAMYWYRQDPGQGLRLIYYSQIVNDFQKGDIAEGYSVSREKKESFPLTVTSAQKNPTAFYLCASTQTGKSSGANVLTFGAGSRLTVL.

This clone has ten or more counts. J is TRBJ2-1 and V is TRBV7-3, with 11 bases that match TRBD2. Trimming at V came to 5 bases and at J to 8 bases, leaving 11 bases not matched to a gene. The germline V gene has CDR1 SGHTA and CDR2 FQGTGA. The CDR3 has 16 amino acids. The CDR3 DNA sequence: TGTGCCAGCAGCCCGGAGGGGGGACTAGCGGCCGATGAGCAGTTCTTC. Encoded protein: CASSPEGGLAADEQFF.

The chain employs TRBV5-8 and TRBJ2-1, with D maybe TRBD2 (6 bases). Germline CDR1 SGHTS, CDR2 YDEGEE. V was shortened by 4 bases and J by 8 bases, with 13 bases between the two germline ends. This CDR3 has 13 residues. CDR3 DNA sequence: TGTGCCAGCAGCCCGCGCGGGGTTTATGAGCAGTTCTTC. This gives the protein CASSPRGVYEQFF.

V and J are TRBV2 and TRBJ1-3, with TRBD1 identical over 9 bases. CDR3 length equals 16 residues. CDR1 and CDR2 (germline): SNHLY, FYNNEI. V shed 5 bases, J shed 0 bases, and the junction held 5 bases outside the gene matches. The CDR3 region has the DNA TGTGCCAGCAGTCGGACAGGGGTTTACTCTGGAAACACCATATATTTT. This translates into CASSRTGVYSGNTIYF.